This T cell receptor beta chain was sequenced for a study of blood T cells in healthy people across ages. As to this clonotype: Its antigen is undetermined.

The study's findings and limits: Expanded clonotype changes were possibly confounded by unknown donor CMV status.

Alongside a J-beta primer mix, a sample-barcoded 5' primer served in a second PCR lasting roughly 6 to 11 cycles. TCRdb reprocessed the 5' RACE reads with MiXCR, giving one entry per CDR3 protein. The table records roughly 800,000 distinct CDR3 sequences, roughly 64% of them present only once. In germline, CDR1 is SGHRS, CDR2 YFSETQ. This CDR3 spans 13 amino acids. Trimming shortened V by 2 bases and J by 3 bases, and 8 bases separated the two germline ends. The sequencing input was blood. The chain links TRBV5-1 to TRBJ1-1, with D unresolved. This TCR was recovered from a man aged 25-40 years in good health. The CDR3 nucleotides are TGCGCCAGCAGCTTTACCGATTACACTGAAGCTTTCTTT. This gives the protein CASSFTDYTEAFF.